This T cell receptor beta chain was identified in a study of blood T cell repertoires in COVID-19. The ends lost 0 bases at V and 7 bases at J; junction bases unmatched: 4. The CDR3 is 15 residues long. Germline V lookup: CDR1 LGHNA, CDR2 YNFKEQ. Authors' methods: Amplifying reference gene primers gave estimates of nucleated cell counts. Profiling relied on immunoSEQ multiplex PCR, and the TCRdb table lists in-frame clones only, not all of them. Clonal size and the V and J genes are those of that table, whereas D and trimming came from the DNA. This sample carries some 350,000 clones, around 87% of them seen once, and the ten largest clones take approximately 2.9%.

Sequencing input: peripheral blood. The origin of this receptor is a human donor in a cohort sampled during active COVID-19. The chain links TRBV4-2 to TRBJ2-1; 9 bases agree with TRBD2. The CDR3 here is CASSQDPAGGNEQFF. In DNA, the CDR3 is TGTGCCAGCAGCCAAGATCCAGCGGGGGGTAATGAGCAGTTCTTC.